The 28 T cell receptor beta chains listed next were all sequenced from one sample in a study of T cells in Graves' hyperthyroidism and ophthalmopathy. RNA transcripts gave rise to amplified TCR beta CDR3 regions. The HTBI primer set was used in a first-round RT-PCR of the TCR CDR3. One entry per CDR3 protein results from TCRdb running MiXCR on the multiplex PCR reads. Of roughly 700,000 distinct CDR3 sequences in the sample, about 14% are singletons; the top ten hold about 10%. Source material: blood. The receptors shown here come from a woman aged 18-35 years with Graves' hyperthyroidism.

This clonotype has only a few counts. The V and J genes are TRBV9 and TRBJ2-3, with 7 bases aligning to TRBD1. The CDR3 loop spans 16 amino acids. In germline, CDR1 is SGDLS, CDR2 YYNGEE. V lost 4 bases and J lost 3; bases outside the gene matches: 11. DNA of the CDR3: TGTGCCAGCAGCCGACTGACAGGGAGTTTTACAGATACGCAGTATTTT. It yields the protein CASSRLTGSFTDTQYF.

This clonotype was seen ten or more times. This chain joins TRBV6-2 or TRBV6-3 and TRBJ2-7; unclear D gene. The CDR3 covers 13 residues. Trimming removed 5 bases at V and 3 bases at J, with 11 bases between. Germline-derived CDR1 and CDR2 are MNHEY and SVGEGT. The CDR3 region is CASSVISYYEQYF. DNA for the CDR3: TGTGCCAGCAGTGTGATAAGCTACTACGAGCAGTACTTC.

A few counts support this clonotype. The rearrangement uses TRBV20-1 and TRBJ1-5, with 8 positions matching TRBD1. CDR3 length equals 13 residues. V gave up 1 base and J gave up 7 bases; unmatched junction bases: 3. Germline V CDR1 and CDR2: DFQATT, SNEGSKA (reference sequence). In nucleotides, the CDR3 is TGCAGTGCTAGAGCAGGGGGCGGCCAGCCCCAGCATTTT. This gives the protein CSARAGGGQPQHF.

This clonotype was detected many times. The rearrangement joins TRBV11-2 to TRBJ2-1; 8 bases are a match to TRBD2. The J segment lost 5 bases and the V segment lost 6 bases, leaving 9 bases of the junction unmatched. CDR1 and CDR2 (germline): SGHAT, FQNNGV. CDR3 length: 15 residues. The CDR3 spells CASRNPGRANNEQFF. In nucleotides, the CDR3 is TGTGCCAGCAGGAACCCCGGGAGGGCCAACAATGAGCAGTTCTTC.

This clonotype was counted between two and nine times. This chain's CDR3 is CASSMTSSRSLNTGELFF. As DNA, the CDR3 is TGTGCCAGTAGTATGACTAGTTCCCGATCCCTGAACACCGGGGAGCTGTTTTTT. J is TRBJ2-2 and V is TRBV19; tentative D call: TRBD2 (6 bases). V was shortened by 3 bases and J by 1 base, with 18 bases between the two germline ends. The CDR3 is 18 amino acids. Germline V CDR1 and CDR2: LNHDA, SQIVND (reference sequence). The full variable domain, its missing parts supplied by reference TRBV19 and TRBJ2-2, is DGGITQSPKYLFRKEGQNVTLSCEQNLNHDAMYWYRQDPGQGLRLIYYSQIVNDFQKGDIAEGYSVSREKKESFPLTVTSAQKNPTAFYLCASSMTSSRSLNTGELFFGEGSRLTVL.

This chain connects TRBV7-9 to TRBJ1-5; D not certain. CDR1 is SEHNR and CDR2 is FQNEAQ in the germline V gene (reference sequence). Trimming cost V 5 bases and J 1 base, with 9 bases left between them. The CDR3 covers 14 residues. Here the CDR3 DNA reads TGTGCCAGCAGCGCCACAGAGAGCAATCAGCCCCAGCATTTT. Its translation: CASSATESNQPQHF.

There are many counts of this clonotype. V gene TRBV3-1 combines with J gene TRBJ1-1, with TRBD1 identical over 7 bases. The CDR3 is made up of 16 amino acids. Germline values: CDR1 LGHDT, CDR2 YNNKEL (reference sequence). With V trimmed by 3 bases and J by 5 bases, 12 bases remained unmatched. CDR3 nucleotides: TGTGCCAGCAGCCACATTACTACAACAGGGGAGACTGAAGCTTTCTTT. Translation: CASSHITTTGETEAFF.

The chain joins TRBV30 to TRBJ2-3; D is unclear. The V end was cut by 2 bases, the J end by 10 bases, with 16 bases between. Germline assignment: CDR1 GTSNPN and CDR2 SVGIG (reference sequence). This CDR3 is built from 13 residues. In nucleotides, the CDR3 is TGTGCCTGGAGTCCATCACTTCGAGACCCGCAGTATTTT. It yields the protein CAWSPSLRDPQYF. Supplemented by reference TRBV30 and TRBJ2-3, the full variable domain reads SQTIHQWPATLVQPVGSPLSLECTVEGTSNPNLYWYRQAAGRGLQLLFYSVGIGQISSEVPQNLSASRPQDRQFILSSKKLLLSDSGFYLCAWSPSLRDPQYFGPGTRLTVL.

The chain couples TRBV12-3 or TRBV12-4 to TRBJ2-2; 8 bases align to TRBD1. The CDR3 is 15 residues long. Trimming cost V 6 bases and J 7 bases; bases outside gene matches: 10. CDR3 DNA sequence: TGTGCCAGCAGCAAACGGACAGGGTATAGCGGGGAGCTGTTTTTT. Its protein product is CASSKRTGYSGELFF.

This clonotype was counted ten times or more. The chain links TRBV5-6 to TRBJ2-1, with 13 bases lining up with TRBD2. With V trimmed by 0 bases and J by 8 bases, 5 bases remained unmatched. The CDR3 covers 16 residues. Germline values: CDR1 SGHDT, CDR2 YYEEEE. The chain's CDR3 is CASSLVGLAGVYEQFF. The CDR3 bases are TGTGCCAGCAGCTTGGTAGGACTAGCGGGAGTGTATGAGCAGTTCTTC.

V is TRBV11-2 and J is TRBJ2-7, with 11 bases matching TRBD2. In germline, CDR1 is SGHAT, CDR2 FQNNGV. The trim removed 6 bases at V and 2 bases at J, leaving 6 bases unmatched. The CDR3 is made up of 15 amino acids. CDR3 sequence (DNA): TGTGCCAGCAGGACCGGGACTAGCGGTACCTACGAGCAGTACTTC. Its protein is CASRTGTSGTYEQYF.

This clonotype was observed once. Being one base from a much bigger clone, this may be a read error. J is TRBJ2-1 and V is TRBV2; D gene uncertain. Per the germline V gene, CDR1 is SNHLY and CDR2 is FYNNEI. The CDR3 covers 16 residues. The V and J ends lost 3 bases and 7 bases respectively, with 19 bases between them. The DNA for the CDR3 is TGTGCCAGCAGTGAGGTTGATGCGGTAGCCTGGAATGAGCAGTTCTTC. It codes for CASSEVDAVAWNEQFF.

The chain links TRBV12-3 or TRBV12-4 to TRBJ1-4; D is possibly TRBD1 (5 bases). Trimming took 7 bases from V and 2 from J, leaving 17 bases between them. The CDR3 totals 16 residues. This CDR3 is CASNTRGSATNEKLFF. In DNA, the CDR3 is TGTGCCAGCAATACGAGGGGATCTGCGACTAATGAAAAACTGTTTTTT.

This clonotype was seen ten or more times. This CDR3 is CASSRPGGGAGTEAFF. The CDR3, as DNA: TGTGCCAGCAGCCGCCCCGGGGGGGGTGCGGGCACTGAAGCTTTCTTT. The V call is TRBV6-2 or TRBV6-3, the J call TRBJ1-1; perhaps TRBD1 as D (5 bases). The CDR3 consists of 16 residues. Trimming shortened V by 6 bases and J by 4 bases, and 21 bases separated the two germline ends. Germline loops: CDR1 MNHEY, CDR2 SVGEGT.

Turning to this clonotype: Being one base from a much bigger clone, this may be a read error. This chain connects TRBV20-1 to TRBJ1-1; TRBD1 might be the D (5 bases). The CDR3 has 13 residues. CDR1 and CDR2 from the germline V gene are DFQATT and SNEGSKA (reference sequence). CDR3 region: CSTRGTAGTEAFF. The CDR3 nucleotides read TGCAGTACTAGGGGAACAGCGGGCACTGAAGCTTTCTTT.

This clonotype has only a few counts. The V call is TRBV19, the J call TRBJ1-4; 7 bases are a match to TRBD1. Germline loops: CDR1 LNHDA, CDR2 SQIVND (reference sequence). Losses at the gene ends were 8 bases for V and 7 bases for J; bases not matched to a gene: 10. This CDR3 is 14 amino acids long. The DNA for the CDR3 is TGTGCCAGTGGACTCGGGGACAGATCTGAAAAACTGTTTTTT. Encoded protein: CASGLGDRSEKLFF.

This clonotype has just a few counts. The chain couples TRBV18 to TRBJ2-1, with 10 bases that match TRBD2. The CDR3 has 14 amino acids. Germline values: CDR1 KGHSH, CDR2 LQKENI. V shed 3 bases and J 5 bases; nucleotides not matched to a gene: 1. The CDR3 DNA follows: TGTGCCAGCTCACCCGGGACTAGCGACAATGAGCAGTTCTTC. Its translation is CASSPGTSDNEQFF.

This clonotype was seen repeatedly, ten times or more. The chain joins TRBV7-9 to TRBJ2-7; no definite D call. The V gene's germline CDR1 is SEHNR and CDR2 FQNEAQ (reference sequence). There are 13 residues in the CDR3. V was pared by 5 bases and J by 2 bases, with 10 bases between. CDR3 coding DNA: TGTGCCAGCAGCAAACCGGGCGCCTACGAGCAGTACTTC. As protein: CASSKPGAYEQYF.

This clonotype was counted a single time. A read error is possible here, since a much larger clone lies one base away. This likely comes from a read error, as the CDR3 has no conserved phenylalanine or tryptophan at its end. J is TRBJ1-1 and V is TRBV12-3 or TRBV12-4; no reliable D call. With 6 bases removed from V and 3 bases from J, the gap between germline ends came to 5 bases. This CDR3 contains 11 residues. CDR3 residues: CASREYTEAFS. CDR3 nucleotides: TGTGCCAGCAGAGAATACACTGAAGCTTTCTCT.

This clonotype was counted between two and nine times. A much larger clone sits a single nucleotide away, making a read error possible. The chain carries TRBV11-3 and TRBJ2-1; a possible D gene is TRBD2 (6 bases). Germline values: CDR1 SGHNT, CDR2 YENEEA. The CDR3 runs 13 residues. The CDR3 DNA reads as TGTGCCGGCAGCTTAGGAGGGAGGAATGAGCAGTTCTTC. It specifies CAGSLGGRNEQFF.

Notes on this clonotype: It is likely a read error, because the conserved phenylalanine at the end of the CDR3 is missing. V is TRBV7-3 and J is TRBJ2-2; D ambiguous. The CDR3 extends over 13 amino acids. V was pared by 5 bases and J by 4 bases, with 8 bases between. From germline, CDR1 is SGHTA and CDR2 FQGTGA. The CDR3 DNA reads TGTGCCAGCAGCCCCGACGGCACCGGGGAGCTGTTTCTT. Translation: CASSPDGTGELFL.

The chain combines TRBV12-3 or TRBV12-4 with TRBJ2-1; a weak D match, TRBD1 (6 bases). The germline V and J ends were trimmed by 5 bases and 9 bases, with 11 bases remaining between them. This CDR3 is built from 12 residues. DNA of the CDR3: TGTGCCAGCAGTGGGGGCCGGGGTGAGCAGTTCTTC. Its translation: CASSGGRGEQFF.

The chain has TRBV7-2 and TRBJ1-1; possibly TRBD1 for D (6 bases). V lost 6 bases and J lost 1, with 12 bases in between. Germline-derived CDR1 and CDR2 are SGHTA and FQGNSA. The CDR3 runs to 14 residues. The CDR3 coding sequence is TGTGCCAGCAGTTCGGGACATTGGAACACTGAAGCTTTCTTT. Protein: CASSSGHWNTEAFF.

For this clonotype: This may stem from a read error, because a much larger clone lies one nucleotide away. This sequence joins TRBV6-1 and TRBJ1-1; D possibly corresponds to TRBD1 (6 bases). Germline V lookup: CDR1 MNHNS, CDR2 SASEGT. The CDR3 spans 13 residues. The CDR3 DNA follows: TGTACCAGCAGTGAAACAGGGTACACTGAAGCTTTCTTT. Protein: CTSSETGYTEAFF.

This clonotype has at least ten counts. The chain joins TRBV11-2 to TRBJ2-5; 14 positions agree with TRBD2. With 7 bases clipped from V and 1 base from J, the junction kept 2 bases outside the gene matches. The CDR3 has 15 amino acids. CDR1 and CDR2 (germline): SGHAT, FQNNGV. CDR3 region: CASMGLAGAQETQYF. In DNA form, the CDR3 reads TGTGCCAGCATGGGACTAGCGGGAGCCCAAGAGACCCAGTACTTC.

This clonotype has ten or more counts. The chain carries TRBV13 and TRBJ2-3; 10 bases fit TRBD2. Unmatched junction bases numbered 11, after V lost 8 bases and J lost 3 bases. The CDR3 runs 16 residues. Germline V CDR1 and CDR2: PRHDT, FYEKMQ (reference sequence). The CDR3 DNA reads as TGTGCCAGCCGCGGACCTCCTAGCGGGAGAACAGATACGCAGTATTTT. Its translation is CASRGPPSGRTDTQYF.

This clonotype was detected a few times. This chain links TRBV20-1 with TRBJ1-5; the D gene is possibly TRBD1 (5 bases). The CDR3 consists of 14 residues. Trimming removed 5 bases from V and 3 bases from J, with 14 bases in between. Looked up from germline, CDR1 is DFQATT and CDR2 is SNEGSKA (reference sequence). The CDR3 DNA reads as TGCAGTGCTGGGCCCAGGGCCTCCAATCAGCCCCAGCATTTT. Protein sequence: CSAGPRASNQPQHF.

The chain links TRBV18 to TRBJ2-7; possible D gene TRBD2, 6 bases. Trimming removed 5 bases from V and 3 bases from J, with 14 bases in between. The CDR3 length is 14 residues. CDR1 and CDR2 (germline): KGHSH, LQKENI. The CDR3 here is CASSGTGGIYEQYF. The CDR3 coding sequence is TGTGCCAGCTCAGGTACAGGAGGGATCTACGAGCAGTACTTC.